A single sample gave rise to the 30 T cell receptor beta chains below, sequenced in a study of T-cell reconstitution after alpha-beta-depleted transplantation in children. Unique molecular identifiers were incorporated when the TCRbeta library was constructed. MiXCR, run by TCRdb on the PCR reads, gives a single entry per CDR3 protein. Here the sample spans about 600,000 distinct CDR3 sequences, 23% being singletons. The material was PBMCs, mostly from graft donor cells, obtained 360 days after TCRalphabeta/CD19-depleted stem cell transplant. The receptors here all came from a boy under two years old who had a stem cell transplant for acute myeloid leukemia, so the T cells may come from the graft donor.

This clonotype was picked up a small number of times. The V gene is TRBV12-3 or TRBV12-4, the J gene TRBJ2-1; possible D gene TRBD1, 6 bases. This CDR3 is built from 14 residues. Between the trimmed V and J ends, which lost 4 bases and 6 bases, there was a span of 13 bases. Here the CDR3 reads CASSWQGRFNEQFF. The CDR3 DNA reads TGTGCCAGCAGTTGGCAGGGGCGATTCAATGAGCAGTTCTTC.

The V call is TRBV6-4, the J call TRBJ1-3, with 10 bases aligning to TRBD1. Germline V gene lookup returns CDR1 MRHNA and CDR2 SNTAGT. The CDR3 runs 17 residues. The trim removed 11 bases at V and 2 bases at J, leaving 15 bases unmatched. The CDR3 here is CAFSNRQGAFAGNTIYF. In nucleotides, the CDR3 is TGTGCCTTCAGCAACAGACAGGGGGCTTTCGCTGGAAACACCATATATTTT.

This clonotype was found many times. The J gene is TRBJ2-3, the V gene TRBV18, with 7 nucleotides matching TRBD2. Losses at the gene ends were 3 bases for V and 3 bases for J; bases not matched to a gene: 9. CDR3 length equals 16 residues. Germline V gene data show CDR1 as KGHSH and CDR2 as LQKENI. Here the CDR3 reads CASSPLRGSGTDTQYF. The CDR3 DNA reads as TGTGCCAGCTCACCGCTGCGGGGGTCGGGAACAGATACGCAGTATTTT.

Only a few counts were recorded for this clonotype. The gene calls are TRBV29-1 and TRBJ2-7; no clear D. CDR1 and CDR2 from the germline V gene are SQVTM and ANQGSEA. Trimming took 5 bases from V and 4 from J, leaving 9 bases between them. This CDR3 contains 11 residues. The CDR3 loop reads CSVPDGYEQYF. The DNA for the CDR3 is TGCAGCGTTCCAGACGGTTACGAGCAGTACTTC.

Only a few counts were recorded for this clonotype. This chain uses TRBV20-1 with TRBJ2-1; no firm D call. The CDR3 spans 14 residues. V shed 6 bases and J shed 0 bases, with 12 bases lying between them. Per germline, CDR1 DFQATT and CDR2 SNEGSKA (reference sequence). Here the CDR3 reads CSAPLRGSYNEQFF. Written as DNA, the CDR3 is TGCAGTGCCCCCCTACGCGGCTCCTACAATGAGCAGTTCTTC.

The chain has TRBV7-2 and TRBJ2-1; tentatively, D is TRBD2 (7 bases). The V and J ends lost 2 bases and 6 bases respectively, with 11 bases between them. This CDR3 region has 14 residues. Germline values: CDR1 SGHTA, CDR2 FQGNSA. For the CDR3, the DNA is TGTGCCAGCAGCTTATACGGGGGGCCCAATGAGCAGTTCTTC. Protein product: CASSLYGGPNEQFF. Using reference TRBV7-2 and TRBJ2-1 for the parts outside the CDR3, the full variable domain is GAGVSQSPSNKVTEKGKDVELRCDPISGHTALYWYRQSLGQGLEFLIYFQGNSAPDKSGLPSDRFSAERTGGSVSTLTIQRTQQEDSAVYLCASSLYGGPNEQFFGPGTRLTVL.

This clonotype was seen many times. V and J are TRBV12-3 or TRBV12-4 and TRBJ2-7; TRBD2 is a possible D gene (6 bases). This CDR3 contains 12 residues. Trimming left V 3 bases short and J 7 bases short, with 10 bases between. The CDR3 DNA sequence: TGTGCCAGCAGTTTCGGAGGGCGAGAGCAGTACGTC. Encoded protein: CASSFGGREQYV.

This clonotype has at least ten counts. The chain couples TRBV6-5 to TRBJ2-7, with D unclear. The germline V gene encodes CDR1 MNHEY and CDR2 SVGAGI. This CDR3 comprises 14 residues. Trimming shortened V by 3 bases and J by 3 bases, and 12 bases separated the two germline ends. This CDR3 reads CASSYRQAFYEQYF. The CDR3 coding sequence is TGTGCCAGCAGTTATAGGCAGGCCTTCTACGAGCAGTACTTC.

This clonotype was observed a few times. In DNA, the CDR3 is TGTGCCAGCAGCCGTCTAATAATGAACACTGAAGCTTTCTTT. Translation: CASSRLIMNTEAFF. The J gene is TRBJ1-1, the V gene TRBV7-2; D is undetermined. Trimming took 5 bases from V and 0 from J, leaving 10 bases between them. CDR3 length equals 14 residues. Germline V CDR1 and CDR2: SGHTA, FQGNSA.

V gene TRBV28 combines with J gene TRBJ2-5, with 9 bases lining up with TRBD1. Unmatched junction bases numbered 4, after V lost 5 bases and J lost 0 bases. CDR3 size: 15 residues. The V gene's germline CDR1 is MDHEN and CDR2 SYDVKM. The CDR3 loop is CASSGTGPYQETQYF. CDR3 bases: TGTGCCAGCAGTGGGACAGGGCCTTACCAAGAGACCCAGTACTTC. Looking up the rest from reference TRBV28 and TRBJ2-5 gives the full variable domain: DVKVTQSSRYLVKRTGEKVFLECVQDMDHENMFWYRQDPGLGLRLIYFSYDVKMKEKGDIPEGYSVSREKKERFSLILESASTNQTSMYLCASSGTGPYQETQYFGPGTRLLVL.

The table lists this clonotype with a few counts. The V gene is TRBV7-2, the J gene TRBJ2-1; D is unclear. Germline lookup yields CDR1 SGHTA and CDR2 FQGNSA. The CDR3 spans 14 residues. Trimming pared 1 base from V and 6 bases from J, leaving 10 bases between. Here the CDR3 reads CASSLGGPGNEQFF. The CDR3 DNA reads TGTGCCAGCAGCTTAGGAGGCCCCGGCAATGAGCAGTTCTTC.

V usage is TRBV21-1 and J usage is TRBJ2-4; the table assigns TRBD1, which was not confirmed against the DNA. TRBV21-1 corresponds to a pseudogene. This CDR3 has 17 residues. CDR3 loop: CASSKPRQGSAKNIQYF. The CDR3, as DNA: TGTGCCAGCAGCAAACCCCGACAGGGGTCAGCCAAAAACATTCAGTACTTC.

The DNA of the CDR3 is TGTGCCAGCACAGGGGATTGGGATGGCTACACCTTC. This sequence encodes CASTGDWDGYTF. The J gene is TRBJ1-2, the V gene TRBV25-1; maybe TRBD1 (6 bases). V shed 7 bases and J shed 6 bases, with 12 bases lying between them. The CDR3 consists of 12 residues. Germline loops: CDR1 MGHDK, CDR2 SYGVNS.

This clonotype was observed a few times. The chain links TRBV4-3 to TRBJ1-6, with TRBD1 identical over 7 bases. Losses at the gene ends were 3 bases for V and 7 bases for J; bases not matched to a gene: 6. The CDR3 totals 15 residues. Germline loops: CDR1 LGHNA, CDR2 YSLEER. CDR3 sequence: CASSHPQGFNSPLHF. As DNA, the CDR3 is TGCGCCAGCAGCCACCCACAGGGGTTCAATTCACCCCTCCACTTT.

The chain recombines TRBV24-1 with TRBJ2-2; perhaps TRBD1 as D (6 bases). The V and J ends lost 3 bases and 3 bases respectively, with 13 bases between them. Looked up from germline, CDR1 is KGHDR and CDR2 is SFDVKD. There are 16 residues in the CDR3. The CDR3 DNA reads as TGTGCCACCAGTGATCTTACAGGGCATGACACCGGGGAGCTGTTTTTT. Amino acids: CATSDLTGHDTGELFF.

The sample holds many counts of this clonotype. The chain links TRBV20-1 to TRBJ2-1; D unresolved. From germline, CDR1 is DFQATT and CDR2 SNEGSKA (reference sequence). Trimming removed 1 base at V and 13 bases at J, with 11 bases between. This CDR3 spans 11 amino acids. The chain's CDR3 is CSARVALTQFF. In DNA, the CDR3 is TGCAGTGCTAGAGTCGCACTAACCCAGTTCTTC.

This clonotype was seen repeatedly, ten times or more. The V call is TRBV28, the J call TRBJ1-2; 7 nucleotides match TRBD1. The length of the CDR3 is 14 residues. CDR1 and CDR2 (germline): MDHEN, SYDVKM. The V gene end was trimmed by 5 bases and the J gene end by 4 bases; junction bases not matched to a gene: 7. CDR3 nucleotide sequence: TGTGCCAGCAGTCCTGGGGGACAGCTCTATGGCTACACCTTC. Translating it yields CASSPGGQLYGYTF.

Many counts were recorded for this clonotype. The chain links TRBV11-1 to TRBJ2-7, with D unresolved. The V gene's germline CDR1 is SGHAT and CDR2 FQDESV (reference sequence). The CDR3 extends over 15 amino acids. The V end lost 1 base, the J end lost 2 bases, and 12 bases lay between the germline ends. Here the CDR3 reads CASSLVQSTAYEQYF. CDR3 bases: TGTGCCAGCAGCTTAGTACAGTCAACGGCCTACGAGCAGTACTTC.

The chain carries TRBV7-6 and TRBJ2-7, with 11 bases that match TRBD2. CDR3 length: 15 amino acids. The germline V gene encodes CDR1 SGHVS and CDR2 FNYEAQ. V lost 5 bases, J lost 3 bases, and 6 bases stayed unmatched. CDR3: CASSAGLAVLYEQYF. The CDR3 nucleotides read TGTGCCAGCAGCGCGGGACTAGCGGTGCTCTACGAGCAGTACTTC.

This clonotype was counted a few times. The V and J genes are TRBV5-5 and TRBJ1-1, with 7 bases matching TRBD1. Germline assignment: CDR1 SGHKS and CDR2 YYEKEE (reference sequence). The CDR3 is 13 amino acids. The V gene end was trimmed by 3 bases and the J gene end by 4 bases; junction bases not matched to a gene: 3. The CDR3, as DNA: TGTGCCAGCAGCTCCGGGACAGCCACTGAAGCTTTCTTT. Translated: CASSSGTATEAFF.

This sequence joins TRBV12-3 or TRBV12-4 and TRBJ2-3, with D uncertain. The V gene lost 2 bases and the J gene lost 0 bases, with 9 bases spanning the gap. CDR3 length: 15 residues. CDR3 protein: CASSLNSPSTDTQYF. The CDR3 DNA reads TGTGCCAGCAGTTTAAACAGTCCTAGCACAGATACGCAGTATTTT.

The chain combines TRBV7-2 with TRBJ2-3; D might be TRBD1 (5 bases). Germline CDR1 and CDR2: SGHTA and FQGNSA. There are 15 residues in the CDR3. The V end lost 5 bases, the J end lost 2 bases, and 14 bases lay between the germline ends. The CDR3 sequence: CASSLTPQATDTQYF. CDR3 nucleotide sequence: TGTGCCAGCAGCCTAACCCCACAGGCCACAGATACGCAGTATTTT.

The CDR3 loop is CASSQVSYRVDTGELFF. The CDR3 DNA sequence: TGCGCCAGCAGCCAAGTCAGTTACAGGGTGGACACCGGGGAGCTGTTTTTT. This chain connects TRBV4-1 to TRBJ2-2; possibly TRBD1 for D (6 bases). The CDR3 extends over 17 amino acids. V lost 1 base to trimming and J lost 3 bases, with 15 bases between them. Per germline, CDR1 MGHRA and CDR2 YSYEKL.

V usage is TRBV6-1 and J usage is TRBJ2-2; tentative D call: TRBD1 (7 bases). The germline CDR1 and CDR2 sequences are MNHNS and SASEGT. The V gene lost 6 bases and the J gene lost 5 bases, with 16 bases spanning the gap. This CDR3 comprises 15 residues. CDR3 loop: CASSRTGEVTGELFF. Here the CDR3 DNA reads TGTGCCAGCAGCCGAACAGGGGAGGTGACCGGGGAGCTGTTTTTT.

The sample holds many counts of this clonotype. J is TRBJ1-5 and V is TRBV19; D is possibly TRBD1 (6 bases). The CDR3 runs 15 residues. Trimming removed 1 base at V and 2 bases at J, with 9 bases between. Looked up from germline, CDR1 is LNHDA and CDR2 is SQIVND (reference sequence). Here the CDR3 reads CASSIGGPGNQPQHF. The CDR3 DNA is TGTGCCAGTAGTATAGGGGGGCCTGGCAATCAGCCCCAGCATTTT. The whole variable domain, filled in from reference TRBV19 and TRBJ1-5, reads DGGITQSPKYLFRKEGQNVTLSCEQNLNHDAMYWYRQDPGQGLRLIYYSQIVNDFQKGDIAEGYSVSREKKESFPLTVTSAQKNPTAFYLCASSIGGPGNQPQHFGDGTRLSIL.

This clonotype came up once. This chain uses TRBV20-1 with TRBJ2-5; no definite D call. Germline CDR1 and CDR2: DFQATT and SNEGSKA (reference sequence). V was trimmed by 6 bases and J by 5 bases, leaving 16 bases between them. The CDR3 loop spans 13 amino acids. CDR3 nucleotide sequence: TGCAGTGCCCGGACGTTGGGCTGGGAGACCCAGTACTTC. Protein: CSARTLGWETQYF.

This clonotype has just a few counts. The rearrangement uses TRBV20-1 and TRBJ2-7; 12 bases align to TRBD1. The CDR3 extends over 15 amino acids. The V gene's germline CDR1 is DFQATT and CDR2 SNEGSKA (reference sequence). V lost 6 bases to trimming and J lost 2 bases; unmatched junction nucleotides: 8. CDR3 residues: CSARDRGHVTYEQYF. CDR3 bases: TGCAGTGCCCGGGACAGGGGGCACGTTACCTACGAGCAGTACTTC.

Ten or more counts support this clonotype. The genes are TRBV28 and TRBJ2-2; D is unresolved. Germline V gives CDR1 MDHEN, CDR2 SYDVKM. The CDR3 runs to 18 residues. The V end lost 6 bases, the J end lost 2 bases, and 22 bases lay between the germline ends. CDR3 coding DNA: TGTGCCAGCAGCCCGGCGGCCCACCTCTTACTCAACACCGGGGAGCTGTTTTTT. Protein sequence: CASSPAAHLLLNTGELFF. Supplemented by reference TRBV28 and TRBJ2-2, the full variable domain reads DVKVTQSSRYLVKRTGEKVFLECVQDMDHENMFWYRQDPGLGLRLIYFSYDVKMKEKGDIPEGYSVSREKKERFSLILESASTNQTSMYLCASSPAAHLLLNTGELFFGEGSRLTVL.

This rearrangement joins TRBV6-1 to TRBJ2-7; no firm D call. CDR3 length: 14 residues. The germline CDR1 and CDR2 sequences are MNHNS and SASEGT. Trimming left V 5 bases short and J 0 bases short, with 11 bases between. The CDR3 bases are TGTGCCAGCAGTAGGGATTTCAACTCCTACGAGCAGTACGTC. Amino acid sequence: CASSRDFNSYEQYV.

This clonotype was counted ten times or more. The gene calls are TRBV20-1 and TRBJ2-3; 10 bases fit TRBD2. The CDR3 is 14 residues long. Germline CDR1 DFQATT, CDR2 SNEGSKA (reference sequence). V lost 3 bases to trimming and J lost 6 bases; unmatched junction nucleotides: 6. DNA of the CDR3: TGCAGTGCTAGGAGCGGGGGGGCTTGGGATACGCAGTATTTT. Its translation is CSARSGGAWDTQYF.